This T cell receptor (beta chain) emerged from a study of cytomegalovirus exposure and HLA in healthy donors. Study conclusions and caveats: Most observed TCR sequences were rare, whereas some public TCRs were detected in many donors. In a later analysis, TCR beta V- and J-gene trimming showed a link to a missense DCLRE1C variant. It was 150 to 200 TCR beta chains that were listed as cytomegalovirus-associated.

This PCR relied on a set of 60 Vbeta primers and 13 Jbeta primers. Authors' methods: It was a later analysis that counted around 85 million unique TCR beta chains, of which some 10 million were shared. The protocol was immunoSEQ multiplex PCR, while the TCRdb copy is restricted to in-frame clones and leaves out a portion. The V and J calls and clone size were taken over from that table, and D and trimming were inferred from the DNA. The listing contains roughly 62,000 clones. Details on this clone: Its antigen is still unknown.

The material sequenced was PBMCs. This receptor was obtained from a woman aged 18-29 years in good health and CMV-seronegative.

The CDR3 nucleotides read TGTGCCAGCAGTTCCATAGCGGGAGACTCCTACGAGCAGTACTTC. This sequence encodes CASSSIAGDSYEQYF. This sequence joins TRBV6-5 and TRBJ2-7; 9 bases fit TRBD2. The CDR3 contains 15 residues. The junction had 4 bases not matched to a gene; V was cut back by 4 bases and J by 0 bases. Germline V gene data show CDR1 as MNHEY and CDR2 as SVGAGI.